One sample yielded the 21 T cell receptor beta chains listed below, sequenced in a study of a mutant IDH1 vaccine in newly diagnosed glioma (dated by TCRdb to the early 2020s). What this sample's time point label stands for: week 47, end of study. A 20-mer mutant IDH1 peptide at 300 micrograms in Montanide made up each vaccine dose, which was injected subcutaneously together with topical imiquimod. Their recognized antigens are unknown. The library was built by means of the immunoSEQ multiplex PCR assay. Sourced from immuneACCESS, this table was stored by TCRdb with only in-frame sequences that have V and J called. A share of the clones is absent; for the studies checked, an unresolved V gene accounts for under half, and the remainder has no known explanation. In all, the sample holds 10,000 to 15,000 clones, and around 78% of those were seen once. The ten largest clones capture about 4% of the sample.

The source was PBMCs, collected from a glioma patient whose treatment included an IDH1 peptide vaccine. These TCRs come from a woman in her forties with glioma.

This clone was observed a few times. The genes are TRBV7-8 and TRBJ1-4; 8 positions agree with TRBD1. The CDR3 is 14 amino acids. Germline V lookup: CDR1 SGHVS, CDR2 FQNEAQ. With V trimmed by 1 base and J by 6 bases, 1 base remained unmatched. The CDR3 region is CASSLGTGYEKLFF. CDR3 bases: TGTGCCAGCAGCTTAGGGACAGGGTATGAAAAACTGTTTTTT.

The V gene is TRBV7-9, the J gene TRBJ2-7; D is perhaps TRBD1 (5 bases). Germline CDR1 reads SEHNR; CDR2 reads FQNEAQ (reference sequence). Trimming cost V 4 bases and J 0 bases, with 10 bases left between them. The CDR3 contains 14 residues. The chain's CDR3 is CASSWGAGSYEQYF. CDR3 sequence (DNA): TGTGCCAGCAGCTGGGGCGCTGGCTCCTACGAGCAGTACTTC.

CDR3 coding DNA: TGCGCCAGCAGCCATACCTACGAGCAGTACTTC. This gives the protein CASSHTYEQYF. V is TRBV4-1 and J is TRBJ2-7; D uncertain. This CDR3 has 11 amino acids. Germline CDR1 is MGHRA and CDR2 is YSYEKL. The V and J ends lost 3 bases and 2 bases respectively, with 2 bases between them.

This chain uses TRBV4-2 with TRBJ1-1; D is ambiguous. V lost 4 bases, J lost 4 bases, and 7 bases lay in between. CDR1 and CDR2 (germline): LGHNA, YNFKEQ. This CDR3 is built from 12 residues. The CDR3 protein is CASSPRGTEAFF. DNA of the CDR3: TGTGCCAGCAGCCCCCGGGGCACTGAAGCTTTCTTT.

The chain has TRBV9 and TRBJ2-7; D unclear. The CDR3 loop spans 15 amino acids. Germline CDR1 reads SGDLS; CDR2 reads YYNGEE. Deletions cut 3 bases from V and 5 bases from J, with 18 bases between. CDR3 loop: CASSGAFGVGDEQYF. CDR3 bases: TGTGCCAGCAGCGGCGCGTTTGGAGTTGGGGACGAGCAGTACTTC.

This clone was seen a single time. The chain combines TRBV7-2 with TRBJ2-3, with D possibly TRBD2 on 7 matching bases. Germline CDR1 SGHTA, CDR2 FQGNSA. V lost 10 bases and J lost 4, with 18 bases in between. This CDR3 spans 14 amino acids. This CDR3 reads CANGRGGAADTQYF. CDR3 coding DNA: TGTGCCAACGGTAGGGGGGGGGCAGCAGATACGCAGTATTTT.

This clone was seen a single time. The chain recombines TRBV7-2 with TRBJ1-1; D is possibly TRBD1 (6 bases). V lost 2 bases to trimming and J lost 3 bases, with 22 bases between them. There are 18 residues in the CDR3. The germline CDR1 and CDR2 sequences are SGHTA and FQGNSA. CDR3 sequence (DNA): TGTGCCAGCAGCTTAACCCACAGGGTCGGGGGGATGGACACTGAAGCTTTCTTT. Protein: CASSLTHRVGGMDTEAFF.

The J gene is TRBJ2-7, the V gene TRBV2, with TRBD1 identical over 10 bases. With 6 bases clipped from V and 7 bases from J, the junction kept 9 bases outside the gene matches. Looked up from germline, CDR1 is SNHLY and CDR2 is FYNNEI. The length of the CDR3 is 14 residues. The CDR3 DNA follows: TGTGCCAGCAGGCCCGACAGGGGGCTCGAAGAGCAGTACTTC. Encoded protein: CASRPDRGLEEQYF.

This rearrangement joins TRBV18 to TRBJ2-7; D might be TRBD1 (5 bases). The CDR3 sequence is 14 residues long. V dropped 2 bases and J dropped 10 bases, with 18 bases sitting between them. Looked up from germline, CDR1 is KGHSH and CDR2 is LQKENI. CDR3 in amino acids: CASSPKETGTGQYF. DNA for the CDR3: TGTGCCAGCTCACCAAAGGAAACAGGTACCGGACAGTACTTC.

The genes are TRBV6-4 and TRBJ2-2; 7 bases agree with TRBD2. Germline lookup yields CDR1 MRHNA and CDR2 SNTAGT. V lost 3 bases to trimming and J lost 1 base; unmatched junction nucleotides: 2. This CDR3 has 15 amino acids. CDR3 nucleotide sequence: TGTGCCAGCAGTGAGGGAGGGGAGAACACCGGGGAGCTGTTTTTT. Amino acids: CASSEGGENTGELFF.

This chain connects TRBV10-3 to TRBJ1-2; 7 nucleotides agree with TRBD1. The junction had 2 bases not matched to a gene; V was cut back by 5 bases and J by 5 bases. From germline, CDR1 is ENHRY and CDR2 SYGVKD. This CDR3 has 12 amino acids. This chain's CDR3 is CAISQGEYGYTF. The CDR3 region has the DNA TGTGCCATCAGTCAGGGGGAGTATGGCTACACCTTC.

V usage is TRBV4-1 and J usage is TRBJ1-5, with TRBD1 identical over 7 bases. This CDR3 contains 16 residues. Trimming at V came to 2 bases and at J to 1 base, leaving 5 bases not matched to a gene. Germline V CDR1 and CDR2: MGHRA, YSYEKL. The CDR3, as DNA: TGCGCCAGCAGCCAAACCGGGACAGCCAGCAATCAGCCCCAGCATTTT. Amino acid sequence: CASSQTGTASNQPQHF.

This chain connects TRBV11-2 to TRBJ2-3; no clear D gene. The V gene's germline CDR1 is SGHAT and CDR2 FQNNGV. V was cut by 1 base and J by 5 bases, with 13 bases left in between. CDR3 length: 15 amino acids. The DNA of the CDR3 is TGTGCCAGCAGCTTAGGAGCCGGGCCGCAAGATACGCAGTATTTT. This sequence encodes CASSLGAGPQDTQYF.

CDR3 protein: CASSFDPGADTQYF. CDR3 nucleotide sequence: TGCGCCAGCAGCTTCGACCCGGGGGCAGATACGCAGTATTTT. The chain recombines TRBV5-1 with TRBJ2-3; D is possibly TRBD2 (6 bases). V was clipped by 2 bases and J by 4 bases, with 11 bases between them. The CDR3 has 14 amino acids. Germline CDR1 is SGHRS and CDR2 is YFSETQ.

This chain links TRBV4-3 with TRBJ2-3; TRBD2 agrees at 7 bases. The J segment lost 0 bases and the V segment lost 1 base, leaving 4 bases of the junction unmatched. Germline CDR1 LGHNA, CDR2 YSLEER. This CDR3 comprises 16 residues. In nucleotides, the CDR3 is TGCGCCAGCAGCCAAGTGGCGGGGGAGAGCACAGATACGCAGTATTTT. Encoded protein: CASSQVAGESTDTQYF.

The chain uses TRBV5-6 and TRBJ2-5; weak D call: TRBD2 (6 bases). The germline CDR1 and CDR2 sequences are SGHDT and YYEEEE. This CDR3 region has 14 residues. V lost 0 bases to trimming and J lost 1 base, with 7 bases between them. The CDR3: CASSLGGVQETQYF. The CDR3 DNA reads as TGTGCCAGCAGCTTGGGGGGGGTCCAAGAGACCCAGTACTTC.

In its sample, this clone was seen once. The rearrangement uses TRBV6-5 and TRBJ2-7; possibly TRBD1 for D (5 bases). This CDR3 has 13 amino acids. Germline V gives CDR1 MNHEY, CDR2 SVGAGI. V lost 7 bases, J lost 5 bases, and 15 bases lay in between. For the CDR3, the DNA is TGTGCCAGCAATTTTGGGGCATCGGACGAGCAGTACTTC. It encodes CASNFGASDEQYF.

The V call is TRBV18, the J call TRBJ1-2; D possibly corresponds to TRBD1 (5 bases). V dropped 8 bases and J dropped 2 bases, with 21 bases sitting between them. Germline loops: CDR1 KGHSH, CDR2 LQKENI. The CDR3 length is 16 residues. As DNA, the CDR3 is TGTGCCAGCCGAGCGGGGTCCGGGGGTATCAACTATGGCTACACCTTC. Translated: CASRAGSGGINYGYTF.

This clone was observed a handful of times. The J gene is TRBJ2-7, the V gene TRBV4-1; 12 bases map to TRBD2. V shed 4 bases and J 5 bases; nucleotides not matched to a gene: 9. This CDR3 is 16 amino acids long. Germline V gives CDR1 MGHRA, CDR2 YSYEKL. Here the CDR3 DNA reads TGCGCCAGCAGCCTGATACCCGGACTAGCGGGAAACGAGCAGTACTTC. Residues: CASSLIPGLAGNEQYF.

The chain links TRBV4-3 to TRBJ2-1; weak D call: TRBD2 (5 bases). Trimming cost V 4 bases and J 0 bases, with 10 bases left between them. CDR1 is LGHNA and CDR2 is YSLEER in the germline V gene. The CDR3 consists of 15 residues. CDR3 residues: CASSPTRSSYNEQFF. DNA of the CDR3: TGCGCCAGCAGCCCCACTAGGAGCTCCTACAATGAGCAGTTCTTC.

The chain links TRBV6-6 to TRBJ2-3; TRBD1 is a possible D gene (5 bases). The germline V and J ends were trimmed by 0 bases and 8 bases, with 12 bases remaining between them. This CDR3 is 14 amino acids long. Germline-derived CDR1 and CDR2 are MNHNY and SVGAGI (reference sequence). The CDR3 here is CASSYSPGQGTQYF. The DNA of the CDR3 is TGTGCCAGCAGTTACTCACCGGGTCAGGGTACGCAGTATTTT.